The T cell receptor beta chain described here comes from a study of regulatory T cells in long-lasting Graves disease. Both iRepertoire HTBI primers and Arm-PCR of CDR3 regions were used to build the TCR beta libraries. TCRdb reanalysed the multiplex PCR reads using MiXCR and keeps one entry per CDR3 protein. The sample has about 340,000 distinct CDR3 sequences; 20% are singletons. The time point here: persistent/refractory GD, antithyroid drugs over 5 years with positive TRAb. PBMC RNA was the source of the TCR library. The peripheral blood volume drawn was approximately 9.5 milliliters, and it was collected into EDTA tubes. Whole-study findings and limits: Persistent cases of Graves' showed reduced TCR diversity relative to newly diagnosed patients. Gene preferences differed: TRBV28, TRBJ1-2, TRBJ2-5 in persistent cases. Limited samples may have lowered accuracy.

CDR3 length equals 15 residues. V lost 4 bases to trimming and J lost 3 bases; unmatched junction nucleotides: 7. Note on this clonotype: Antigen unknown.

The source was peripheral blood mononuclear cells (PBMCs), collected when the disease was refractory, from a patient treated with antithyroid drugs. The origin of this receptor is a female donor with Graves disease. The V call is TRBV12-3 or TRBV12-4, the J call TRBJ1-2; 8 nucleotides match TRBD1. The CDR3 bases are TGTGCCAGCAGTTCTCCAGGGGGCTCTTACTATGGCTACACCTTC. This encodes CASSSPGGSYYGYTF.